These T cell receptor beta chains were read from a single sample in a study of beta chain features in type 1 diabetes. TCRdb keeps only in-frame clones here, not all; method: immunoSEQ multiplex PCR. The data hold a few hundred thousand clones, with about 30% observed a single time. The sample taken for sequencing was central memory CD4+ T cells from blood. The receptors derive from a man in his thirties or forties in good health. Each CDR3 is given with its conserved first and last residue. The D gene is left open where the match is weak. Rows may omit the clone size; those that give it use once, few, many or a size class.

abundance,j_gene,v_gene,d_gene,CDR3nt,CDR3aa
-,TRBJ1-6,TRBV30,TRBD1,TGTGCCTGGTCCCGACAACAGGGGAAGGAATCACCCCTCCACTTT,CAWSRQQGKESPLHF
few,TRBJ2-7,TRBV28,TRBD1,TGTGCCAGCAGTTTGTTACCCGGACAGGGTTCCTACGAGCAGTACTTC,CASSLLPGQGSYEQYF
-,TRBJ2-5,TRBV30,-,TGTGCCTGGAGTGTAAGTAGGAGCCTGGTCGCGCCGTACCAAGAGACCCAGTACTTC,CAWSVSRSLVAPYQETQYF
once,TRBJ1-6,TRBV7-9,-,TGTGCCAGCAGCTTAGGCGGGTCCTATAATTCACCCCTCCACTTT,CASSLGGSYNSPLHF
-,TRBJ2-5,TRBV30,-,TGTGCCTCGGGCCCGGGGAGCTTCGTTGGGGAGACCCAGTACTTC,CASGPGSFVGETQYF
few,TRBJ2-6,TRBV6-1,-,TGTGCCAGCACGGTTGGGGCCAACGTCCTGACTTTC,CASTVGANVLTF
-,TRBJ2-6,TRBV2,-,TGTGCCAGCAGTGACAGGGCCAACGTCCTGACTTTC,CASSDRANVLTF
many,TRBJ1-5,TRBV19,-,TGTGCCAGTAGTATTAAGGTTGGTCAGCCCCAGCATTTT,CASSIKVGQPQHF
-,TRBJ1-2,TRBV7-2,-,TGTGCGATTTGGGGGAGGATGCATGGCTACACCTTC,CAIWGRMHGYTF
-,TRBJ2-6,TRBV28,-,TGTGCCAGCAGTTTTCCGGGCCCTGGGGCCAACGTCCTAACTTTC,CASSFPGPGANVLTF
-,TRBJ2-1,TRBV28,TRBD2,TGTGCCAGCCGACTAGCGGGAGGGGATGAGCAGTTCTTC,CASRLAGGDEQFF
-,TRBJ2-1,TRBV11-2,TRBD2,TGTGCCAGCAGCTTATCTAGGACTAGCGCAACCTACAATGAGCAGTTCTTC,CASSLSRTSATYNEQFF
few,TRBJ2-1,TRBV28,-,TGTGCCAGCAGTTTATGGAAGGGGAACGAGCAGTTCTTC,CASSLWKGNEQFF
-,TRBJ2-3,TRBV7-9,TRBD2,TGTGCCAGCAGCTCGGGACTAGCGGGGAAATCCACAGATACGCAGTATTTT,CASSSGLAGKSTDTQYF
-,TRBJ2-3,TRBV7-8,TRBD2,TGTGCCAGCAGCTTGCTAGCGGGAAGTAACACAGATACGCAGTATTTT,CASSLLAGSNTDTQYF
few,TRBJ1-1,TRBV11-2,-,TGTGCCAGCAGCTTAGGAACGGGGACAATGAACACTGAAGCTTTCTTT,CASSLGTGTMNTEAFF
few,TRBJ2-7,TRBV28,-,TGTGCCAGCAGCCTACCGGGGCTGAGCTACGAGCAGTACTTC,CASSLPGLSYEQYF
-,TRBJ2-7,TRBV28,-,TGTGCCAGCATGGGCGCCGACAGCTCCTACGAGCAGTACTTC,CASMGADSSYEQYF
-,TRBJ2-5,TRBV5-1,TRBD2,TGCGCCAGCAGCTCACAAAGTGTACTAGCGGGACAAGAGACCCAGTACTTC,CASSSQSVLAGQETQYF
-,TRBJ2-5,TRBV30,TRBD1,TGTGCCTGGAGTGTTAACAGGGGAGAGACCCAGTACTTC,CAWSVNRGETQYF
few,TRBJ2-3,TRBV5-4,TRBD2,TGTGCCAGCAGCGCAGCGGGAGAGTCGGATACGCAGTATTTT,CASSAAGESDTQYF
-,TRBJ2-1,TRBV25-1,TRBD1,TGTGCCAGCAGTGACACACAGGGGAAGGAGTTCTTC,CASSDTQGKEFF
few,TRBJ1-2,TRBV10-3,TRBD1,TGTGCCATCAGTGAGTCGACAGGGGCGGTAGCCTTC,CAISESTGAVAF
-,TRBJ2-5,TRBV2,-,TGTGCCAGCAGTGATGGGCAGGGCCAAGAGACCCAGTACTTC,CASSDGQGQETQYF
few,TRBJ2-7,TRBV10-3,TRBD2,TGTGCCATCAGGACAACGGGACTAGCGGGACGGTTGTACGAGCAGTACTTC,CAIRTTGLAGRLYEQYF
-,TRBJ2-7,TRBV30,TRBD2,TGTGCCTGGAGTAAGGCTAGCGGGAGTATCAACGAGCAGTACTTC,CAWSKASGSINEQYF
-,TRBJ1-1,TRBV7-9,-,TGTGCCAGCAGCAGGGGGGTGAACACTGAAGCTTTCTTT,CASSRGVNTEAFF
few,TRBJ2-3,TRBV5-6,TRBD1,TGTGCCAGCAGCCCAACGACAGGGCGGGCGGATACGCAGTATTTT,CASSPTTGRADTQYF
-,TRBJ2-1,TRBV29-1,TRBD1,TGCAGCGTTCGTACCGGGACAGGGTCCTACAATGAGCAGTTCTTC,CSVRTGTGSYNEQFF
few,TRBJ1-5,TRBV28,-,TGTGCCAGCAGCCGGCCGGGATATAATCAGCCCCAGCATTTT,CASSRPGYNQPQHF
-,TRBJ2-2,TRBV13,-,TGTGCCAGCAGCTTAAGGACAGCTAACACCGGGGAGCTGTTTTTT,CASSLRTANTGELFF
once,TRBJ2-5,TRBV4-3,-,TGCGCCAGCAGCCAAGAATACCAAGAGACCCAGTACTTC,CASSQEYQETQYF
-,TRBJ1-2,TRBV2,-,TGTGCCACCCGAGGATCAGGGAAATACTATGGCTACACCTTC,CATRGSGKYYGYTF
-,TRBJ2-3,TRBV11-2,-,TGTGCCAGCAGCTTAGCAGAGGGCGGAAGCACAGATACGCAGTATTTT,CASSLAEGGSTDTQYF
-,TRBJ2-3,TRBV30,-,TGTGCCTGGAGTGTACTGGGAGGGGGCTTTGGCACAGATACGCAGTATTTT,CAWSVLGGGFGTDTQYF
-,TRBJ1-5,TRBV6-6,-,TGTGCCAGCGGGGTGAATCAGCCCCAGCATTTT,CASGVNQPQHF
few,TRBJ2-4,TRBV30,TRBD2,TGTGCCTGGAGTATCCGGGGGGGCTCAGACATTCAGTACTTC,CAWSIRGGSDIQYF
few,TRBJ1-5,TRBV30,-,TGTGCCTGGGGGCCAGCAGGATTCTCTCCCCAGCATTTT,CAWGPAGFSPQHF
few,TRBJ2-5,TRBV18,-,TGTGCCAGCTCAACTATCGCAGAGACCCAGTACTTC,CASSTIAETQYF
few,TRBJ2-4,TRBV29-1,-,TGCAGCGCCTGGACAGATAAAAACATTCAGTACTTC,CSAWTDKNIQYF
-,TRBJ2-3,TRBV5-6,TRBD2,TGTGCCAGCAGACTAGCGGGAGGGGGCACAGATACGCAGTATTTT,CASRLAGGGTDTQYF
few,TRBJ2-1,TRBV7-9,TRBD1,TGTGCCAGCAGCTTAGGGACAGGGGGCAATGAGCAGTTCTTC,CASSLGTGGNEQFF
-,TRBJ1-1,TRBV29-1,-,TGCAGCGTTGCGCCATCGACAGTGAACACTGAAGCTTTCTTT,CSVAPSTVNTEAFF
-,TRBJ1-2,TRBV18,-,TGTGCCAGCTCGCCAGGGTGGGACTATGGCTACACCTTC,CASSPGWDYGYTF
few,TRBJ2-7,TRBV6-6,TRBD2,TGTGCCAGCAGTTACGATCGAGCTAGCGGAGCCTACGAGCAGTACTTC,CASSYDRASGAYEQYF
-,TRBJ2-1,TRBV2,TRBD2,TGTGCCAGCATGGGTCTAGCGGGGTCTAATGAGCAGTTCTTC,CASMGLAGSNEQFF
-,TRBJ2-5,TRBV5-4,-,TGTGCCAGCAGCTCAGGGATGGGTGAGACCCAGTACTTC,CASSSGMGETQYF